This TCR beta chain was captured by sequencing in a study of T cells in localized non-small cell lung cancer. Study findings and constraints: Adjacent lung was found to contain a median approximately 62 of the top 100 tumor clones. Uninvolved adjacent lung had more T cell clonality than any other tissue, topping tumor. Because sequencing included only one region (of the tumor), heterogeneity remains possible. Among blood samples, higher T cell density accompanied longer overall survival.

Here immunoSEQ multiplex PCR was the method, and the copy in TCRdb shows in-frame clones only, minus some. The table shows some 82,000 clones, with 80% occurring only once. Remarks on this clone: Its antigen is undetermined.

Material: PBMCs, obtained before any cancer treatment. This sequence was found in a man aged 40 to 69 with stage II squamous cell lung carcinoma.

CDR3 protein: CASSQQAGVEAFF. In DNA, the CDR3 is TGCGCCAGCAGCCAACAGGCCGGGGTGGAAGCTTTCTTT. V gene TRBV4-3 combines with J gene TRBJ1-1, with D uncertain. Trimming left V 2 bases short and J 8 bases short, with 12 bases between. Per germline, CDR1 LGHNA and CDR2 YSLEER. CDR3 length equals 13 residues.